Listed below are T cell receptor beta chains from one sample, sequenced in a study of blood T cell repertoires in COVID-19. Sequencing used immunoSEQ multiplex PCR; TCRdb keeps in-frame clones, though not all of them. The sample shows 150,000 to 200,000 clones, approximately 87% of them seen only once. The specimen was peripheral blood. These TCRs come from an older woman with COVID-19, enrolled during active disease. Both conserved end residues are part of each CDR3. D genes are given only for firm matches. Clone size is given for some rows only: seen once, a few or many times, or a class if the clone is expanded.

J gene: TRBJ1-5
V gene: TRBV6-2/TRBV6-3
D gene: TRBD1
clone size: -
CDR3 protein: CASSYTRTGVNSNQPQHF
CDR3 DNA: TGTGCCAGCAGTTACACCCGGACAGGGGTGAATAGCAATCAGCCCCAGCATTTT

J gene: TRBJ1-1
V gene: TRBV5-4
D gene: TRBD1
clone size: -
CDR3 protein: CASSLANRGNTEAFF
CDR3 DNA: TGTGCCAGCAGCTTGGCTAACAGGGGAAACACTGAAGCTTTCTTT

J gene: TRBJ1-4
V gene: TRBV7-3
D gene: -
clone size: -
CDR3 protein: CASSLSTGVNEKLFF
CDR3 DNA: TGTGCCAGCAGCTTAAGTACGGGGGTCAATGAAAAACTGTTTTTT

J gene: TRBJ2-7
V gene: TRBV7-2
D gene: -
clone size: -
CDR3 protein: CASSPTAREQYF
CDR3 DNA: TGTGCCAGCAGCCCGACAGCGCGGGAGCAGTACTTC

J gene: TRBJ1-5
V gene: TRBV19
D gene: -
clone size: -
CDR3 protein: CATAPDWLQPQHF
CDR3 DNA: TGTGCCACCGCACCCGACTGGCTTCAGCCCCAGCATTTT

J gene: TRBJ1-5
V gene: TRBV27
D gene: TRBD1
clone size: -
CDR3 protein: CASSGQGGRWPQHF
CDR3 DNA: TGTGCCAGCAGCGGACAGGGTGGAAGGTGGCCCCAGCATTTT

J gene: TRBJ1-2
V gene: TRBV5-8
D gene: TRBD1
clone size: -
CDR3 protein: CASSLLVGTVNYGYTF
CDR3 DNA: TGTGCCAGCAGCTTGCTTGTCGGGACAGTAAACTATGGCTACACCTTC

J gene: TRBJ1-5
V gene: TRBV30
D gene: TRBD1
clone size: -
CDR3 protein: CAWNEQGVKPQHF
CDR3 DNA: TGTGCCTGGAACGAACAGGGGGTAAAGCCCCAGCATTTT

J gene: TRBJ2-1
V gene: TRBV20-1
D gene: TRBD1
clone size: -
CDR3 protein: CSASTKQGNEQFF
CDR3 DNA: TGCAGTGCCAGTACGAAACAGGGGAATGAGCAGTTCTTC

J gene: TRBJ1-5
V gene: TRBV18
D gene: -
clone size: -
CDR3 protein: CASSPTRAQPQHF
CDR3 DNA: TGTGCCAGCTCACCAACGCGGGCCCAGCCCCAGCATTTT

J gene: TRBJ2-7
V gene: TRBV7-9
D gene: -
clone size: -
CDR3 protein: CARGAATSYEQYF
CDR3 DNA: TGTGCCAGAGGGGCAGCCACCTCCTACGAGCAGTACTTC

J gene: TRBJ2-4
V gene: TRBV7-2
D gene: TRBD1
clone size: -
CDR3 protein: CASRGPGQGWYF
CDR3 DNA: TGTGCCAGCAGGGGGCCGGGACAGGGATGGTACTTC

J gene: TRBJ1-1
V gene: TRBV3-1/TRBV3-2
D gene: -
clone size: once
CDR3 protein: CASSQARDTEAFF
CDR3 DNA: TGTGCCAGCAGCCAAGCGAGGGACACTGAAGCTTTCTTT

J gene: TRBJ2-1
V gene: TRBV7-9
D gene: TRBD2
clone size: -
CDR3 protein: CASSLGGLAGGQLHNEQFF
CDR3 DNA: TGTGCCAGCAGCTTAGGGGGACTAGCGGGAGGGCAGCTGCACAATGAGCAGTTCTTC

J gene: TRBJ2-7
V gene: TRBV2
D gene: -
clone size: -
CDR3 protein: CASGAGKFSW
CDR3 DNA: TGTGCCAGCGGGGCGGGAAAGTTCTCATGG

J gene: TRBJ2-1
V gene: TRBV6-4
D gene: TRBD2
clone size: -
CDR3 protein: CASGTSGSSYNEQFF
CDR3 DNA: TGTGCCAGCGGAACAAGCGGGAGCTCCTACAATGAGCAGTTCTTC

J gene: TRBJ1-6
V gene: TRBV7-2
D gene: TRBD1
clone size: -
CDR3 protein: CASSSVPDRGSPLHF
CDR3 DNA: TGTGCCAGCAGCTCGGTACCGGACAGGGGATCACCCCTCCACTTT